The T cell receptor (beta chain) under discussion was sequenced for a study of beta chain features in type 1 diabetes. Background on the study: Cell yields, age and gender were similar between patients and healthy donors. Taken together, all samples contributed approximately 110 million examined sorted cells. Regarding the study as a whole: Any HLA effect on TCRB rearrangement was left unresolved by small sub-analyses. When Type 1 diabetes patients were examined, their TCRB CDR3s proved moderately but significantly shorter in all four CD4+ subsets.

About this clone: Its specificity is not known.

The entirety of the isolated RNA underwent reverse transcription, so expressed TCRB transcripts were sequenced. Sequencing used immunoSEQ multiplex PCR; TCRdb keeps in-frame clones, though not all of them. The table lists hundreds of thousands of clones, roughly 12% of them singletons. Trimming cost V 5 bases and J 5 bases, with 8 bases left between them. The CDR3 length is 11 residues. Per the germline V gene, CDR1 is SGHTS and CDR2 is YDEGEE. The chain is built from TRBV5-8 and TRBJ2-7; weak D call: TRBD1 (6 bases). The clonotype comes from a man between 18 and 35 years old in good health. Material: naive CD4+ T cells from blood. CDR3 residues: CASSYRDEQYF. As DNA, the CDR3 is TGTGCCAGCAGTTACAGGGACGAGCAGTACTTC.